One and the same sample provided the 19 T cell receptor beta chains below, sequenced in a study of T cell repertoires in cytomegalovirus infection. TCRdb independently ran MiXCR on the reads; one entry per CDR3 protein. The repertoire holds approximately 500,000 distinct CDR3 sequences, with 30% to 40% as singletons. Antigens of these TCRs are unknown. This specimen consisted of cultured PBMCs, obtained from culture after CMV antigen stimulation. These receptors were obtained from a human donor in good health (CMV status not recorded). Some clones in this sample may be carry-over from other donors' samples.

CDR3 bases: TGCGCCAGCAGCTTAAGGGGAGCGAGCGCAGATACGCAGTATTTT. It encodes CASSLRGASADTQYF. The J gene is TRBJ2-3, the V gene TRBV5-1; D is possibly TRBD1 or TRBD2 (5 bases each). Trimming shortened V by 2 bases and J by 4 bases, and 14 bases separated the two germline ends. Germline-derived CDR1 and CDR2 are SGHRS and YFSETQ. This CDR3 has 15 amino acids.

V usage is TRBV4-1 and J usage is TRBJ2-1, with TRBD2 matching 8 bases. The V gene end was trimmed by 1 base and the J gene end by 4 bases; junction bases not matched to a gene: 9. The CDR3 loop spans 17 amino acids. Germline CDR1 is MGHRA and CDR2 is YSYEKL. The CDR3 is CASSQVGLAGAYNEQFF. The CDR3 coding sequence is TGCGCCAGCAGCCAAGTAGGGCTAGCGGGCGCATACAATGAGCAGTTCTTC.

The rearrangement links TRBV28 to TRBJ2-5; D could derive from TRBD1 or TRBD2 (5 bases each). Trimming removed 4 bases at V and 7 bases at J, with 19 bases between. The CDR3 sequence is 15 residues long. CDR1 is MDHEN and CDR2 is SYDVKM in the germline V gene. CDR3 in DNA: TGTGCCAGCAGTTCGGACATCCCATCCGGGGCGACCCAGTACTTC. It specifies CASSSDIPSGATQYF. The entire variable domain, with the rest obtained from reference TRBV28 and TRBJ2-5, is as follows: DVKVTQSSRYLVKRTGEKVFLECVQDMDHENMFWYRQDPGLGLRLIYFSYDVKMKEKGDIPEGYSVSREKKERFSLILESASTNQTSMYLCASSSDIPSGATQYFGPGTRLLVL.

CDR3 nucleotide sequence: TGTGCCAGCAGCTTTGATAGCAGTGTAGTTCAAGAGACCCAGTACTTC. It specifies CASSFDSSVVQETQYF. The V gene is TRBV7-6, the J gene TRBJ2-5; no clear D gene. Deletions cut 3 bases from V and 2 bases from J, with 16 bases between. The length of the CDR3 is 16 residues. Germline lookup yields CDR1 SGHVS and CDR2 FNYEAQ.

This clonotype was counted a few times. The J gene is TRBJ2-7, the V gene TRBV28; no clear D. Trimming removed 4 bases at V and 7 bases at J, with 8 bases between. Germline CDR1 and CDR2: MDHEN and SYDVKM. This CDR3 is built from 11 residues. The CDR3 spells CASSSSEEQYF. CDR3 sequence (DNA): TGTGCCAGCAGTTCATCGGAGGAGCAGTACTTC.

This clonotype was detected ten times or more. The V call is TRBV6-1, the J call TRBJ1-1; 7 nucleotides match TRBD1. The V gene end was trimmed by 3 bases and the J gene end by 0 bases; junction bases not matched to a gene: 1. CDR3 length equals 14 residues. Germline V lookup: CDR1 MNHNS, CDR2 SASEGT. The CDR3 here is CASSEDRLNTEAFF. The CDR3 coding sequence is TGTGCCAGCAGTGAGGACAGGTTGAACACTGAAGCTTTCTTT.

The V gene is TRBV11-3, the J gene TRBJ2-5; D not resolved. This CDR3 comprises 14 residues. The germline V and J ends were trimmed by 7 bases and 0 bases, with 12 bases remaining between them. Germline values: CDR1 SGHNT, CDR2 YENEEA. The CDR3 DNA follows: TGTGCCAGCACCATAGACCTAAACCAAGAGACCCAGTACTTC. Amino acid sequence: CASTIDLNQETQYF.

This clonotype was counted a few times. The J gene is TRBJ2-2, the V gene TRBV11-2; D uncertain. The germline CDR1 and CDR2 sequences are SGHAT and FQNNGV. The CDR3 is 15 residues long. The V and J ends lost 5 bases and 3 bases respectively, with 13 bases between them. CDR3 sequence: CASSIKIKDTGELFF. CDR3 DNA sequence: TGTGCCAGCAGCATTAAAATCAAAGACACCGGGGAGCTGTTTTTT.

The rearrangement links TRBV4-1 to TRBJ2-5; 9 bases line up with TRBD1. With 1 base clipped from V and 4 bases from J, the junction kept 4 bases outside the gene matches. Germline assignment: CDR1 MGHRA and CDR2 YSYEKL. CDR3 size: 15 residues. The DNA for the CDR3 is TGCGCCAGCAGCCAAGTGGACAGGGGTGGAGAGACCCAGTACTTC. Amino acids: CASSQVDRGGETQYF.

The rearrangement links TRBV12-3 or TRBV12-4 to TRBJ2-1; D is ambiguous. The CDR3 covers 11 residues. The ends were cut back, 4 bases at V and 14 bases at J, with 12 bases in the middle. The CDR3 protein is CASSSDWAEFF. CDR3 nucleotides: TGTGCCAGCAGTTCCGACTGGGCAGAGTTCTTC.

The CDR3 loop is CASSLETGTQQYF. CDR3 DNA sequence: TGTGCCAGCAGCTTAGAAACAGGGACCCAGCAGTACTTC. The chain combines TRBV7-9 with TRBJ2-7; TRBD1 is a possible D gene (6 bases). The V gene's germline CDR1 is SEHNR and CDR2 FQNEAQ (reference sequence). The CDR3 sequence is 13 residues long. V dropped 1 base and J dropped 8 bases, with 12 bases sitting between them.

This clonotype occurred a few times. This chain's CDR3 is CASWPGQGLSGNTIYF. In DNA form, the CDR3 reads TGTGCCAGCTGGCCGGGACAGGGGCTATCTGGAAACACCATATATTTT. The V call is TRBV19, the J call TRBJ1-3; 10 bases match TRBD1. The CDR3 consists of 16 residues. The V segment lost 9 bases and the J segment 1 base; nucleotides outside the gene matches: 9. Germline CDR1 and CDR2: LNHDA and SQIVND (reference sequence).

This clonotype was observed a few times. The CDR3 DNA is TGTGCCACCCAGCGGACCCTCCCGGGACAGGGGGCCTACAATGAGCAGTTCTTC. Its translation: CATQRTLPGQGAYNEQFF. The chain employs TRBV6-2 or TRBV6-3 and TRBJ2-1; 11 bases are a match to TRBD1. Germline CDR1 reads MNHEY; CDR2 reads SVGEGT. J gave up 2 bases and V 10 bases, and 16 bases lay outside the gene matches. This CDR3 is 18 amino acids long.

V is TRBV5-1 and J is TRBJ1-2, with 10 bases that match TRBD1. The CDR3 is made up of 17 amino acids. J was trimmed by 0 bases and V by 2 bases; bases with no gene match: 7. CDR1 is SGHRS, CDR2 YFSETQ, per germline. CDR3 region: CASSLSRTGGANYGYTF. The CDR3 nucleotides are TGCGCCAGCAGCTTATCAAGGACAGGGGGAGCTAACTATGGCTACACCTTC.

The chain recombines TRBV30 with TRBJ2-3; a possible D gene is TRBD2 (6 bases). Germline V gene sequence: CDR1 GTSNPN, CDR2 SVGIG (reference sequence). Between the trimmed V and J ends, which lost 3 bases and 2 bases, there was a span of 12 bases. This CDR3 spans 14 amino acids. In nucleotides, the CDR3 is TGTGCCTGGAGGCCGGGACTTCACACAGATACGCAGTATTTT. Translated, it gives CAWRPGLHTDTQYF.

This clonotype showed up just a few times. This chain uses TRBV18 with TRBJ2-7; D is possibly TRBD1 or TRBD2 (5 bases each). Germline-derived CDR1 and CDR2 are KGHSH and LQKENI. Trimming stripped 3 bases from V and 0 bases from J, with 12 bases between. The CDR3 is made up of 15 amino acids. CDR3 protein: CASSPPGTLSYEQYF. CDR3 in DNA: TGTGCCAGCTCACCTCCCGGGACCCTCTCCTACGAGCAGTACTTC.

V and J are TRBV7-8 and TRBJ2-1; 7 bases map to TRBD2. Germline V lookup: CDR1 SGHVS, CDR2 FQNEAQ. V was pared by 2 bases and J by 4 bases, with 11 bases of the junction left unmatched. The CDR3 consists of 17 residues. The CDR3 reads CASSLLVPAGKYNEQFF. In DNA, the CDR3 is TGTGCCAGCAGCTTATTAGTCCCAGCGGGAAAGTACAATGAGCAGTTCTTC.

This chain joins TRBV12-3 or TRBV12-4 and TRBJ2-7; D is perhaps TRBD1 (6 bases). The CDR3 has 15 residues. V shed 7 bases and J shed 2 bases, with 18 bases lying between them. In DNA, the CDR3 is TGTGCCAGCACCTCAGGGGCGGAGGACCCCTACGAGCAGTACTTC. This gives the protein CASTSGAEDPYEQYF.

The CDR3 nucleotides read TGTGCCAGTAGTATGGTGCCCAATCAGCCCCAGCATTTT. Amino acids: CASSMVPNQPQHF. The chain uses TRBV19 and TRBJ1-5; no clear D. Germline V lookup: CDR1 LNHDA, CDR2 SQIVND (reference sequence). The CDR3 runs to 13 residues. Trimming cost V 3 bases and J 3 bases, with 6 bases left between them.